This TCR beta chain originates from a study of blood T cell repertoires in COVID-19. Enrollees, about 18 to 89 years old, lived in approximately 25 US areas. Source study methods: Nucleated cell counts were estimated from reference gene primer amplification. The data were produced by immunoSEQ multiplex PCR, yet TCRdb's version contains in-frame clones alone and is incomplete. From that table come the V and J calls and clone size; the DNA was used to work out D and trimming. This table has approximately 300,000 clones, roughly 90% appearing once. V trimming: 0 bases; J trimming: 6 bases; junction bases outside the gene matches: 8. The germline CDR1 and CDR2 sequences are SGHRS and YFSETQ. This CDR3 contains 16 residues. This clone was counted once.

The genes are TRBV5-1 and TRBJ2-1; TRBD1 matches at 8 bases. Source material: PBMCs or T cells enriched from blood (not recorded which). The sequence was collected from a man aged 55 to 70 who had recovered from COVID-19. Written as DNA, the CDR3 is TGCGCCAGCAGCTTGGACGGCGCGGGACAGGTCAATGAGCAGTTCTTC. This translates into CASSLDGAGQVNEQFF.